The present T cell receptor beta chain was sequenced within a study of read filtering for tumor transcriptome and immune sequencing. For the study at large: TCR-mapped reads were about 3.5 to 11 million with IR-seq versus about 85 to 1,300 with RNA-seq. Whole-study findings and limits: Single-read clonotypes: roughly four fifths of IR-seq clonotypes (around 3.6% of reads), around three quarters of RNA-seq clonotypes (roughly 49% of reads). Without single-read clonotypes, shared clonotype proportions correlated more between IR-seq and RNA-seq.

From around 440 ng of RNA, a library with molecular barcoded alpha/delta and beta/gamma adaptors was made. From the reads, TCRdb called clonotypes with MiXCR, one entry per CDR3 protein. The profile shows some 50,000 distinct CDR3 sequences, 20% of them singletons. Trimming removed 2 bases at V and 4 bases at J, with 23 bases between. The length of the CDR3 is 18 residues. In germline, CDR1 is MNHEY, CDR2 SVGEGT. This clonotype was observed many times. No antigen is known for it. This chain links TRBV6-2 or TRBV6-3 with TRBJ1-1, with D possibly TRBD1 on 6 matching bases. The TCR comes from a donor aged 40 or over with multiple myeloma. Sequenced sample: a population of CD138-negative cells sorted from bone marrow. CDR3 residues: CASSYHVRGGGLSTEAFF. The CDR3, as DNA: TGTGCCAGCAGTTACCATGTTCGCGGGGGCGGCTTGAGCACTGAAGCTTTCTTT.